These 22 T cell receptor beta chains came from one sample sequenced in a study of OX40 agonist ivuxolimab in advanced cancers. The method was immunoSEQ multiplex PCR; TCRdb's version includes in-frame clones alone and lacks a portion of them. The data contain tens of thousands of clones, approximately 81% of them singletons. The sequencing used CD4+ or CD8+ T cells sorted from blood, collected in a trial of the OX40 agonist ivuxolimab. These receptors were obtained from an adult with an advanced solid tumor such as melanoma, head and neck, liver or kidney cancer.

This chain links TRBV21-1 with TRBJ2-7. TRBV21-1 is deemed a pseudogene. CDR3 length equals 14 residues. CDR3 loop: CASIPGTVTYEQYF. In nucleotides, the CDR3 is TGTGCCAGCATTCCTGGGACGGTGACCTACGAGCAGTACTTC.

The rearrangement uses TRBV28 and TRBJ2-3, with D maybe TRBD1 (5 bases). This CDR3 contains 15 residues. The germline V and J ends were trimmed by 1 base and 0 bases, with 8 bases remaining between them. Per the germline V gene, CDR1 is MDHEN and CDR2 is SYDVKM. CDR3 sequence reads: CASSLSTVSTDTQYF. CDR3 bases: TGTGCCAGCAGTTTATCGACAGTTAGCACAGATACGCAGTATTTT.

The chain couples TRBV7-9 to TRBJ2-7; D remains unclear. The CDR3 sequence is 11 residues long. V shed 5 bases and J shed 6 bases, with 8 bases lying between them. Germline-derived CDR1 and CDR2 are SEHNR and FQNEAQ (reference sequence). The CDR3 DNA reads TGTGCCAGCAGCCCGGGCCCCGAGCAGTACTTC. It translates to CASSPGPEQYF.

J is TRBJ2-1 and V is TRBV6-5; 12 bases map to TRBD2. Losses at the gene ends were 0 bases for V and 9 bases for J; bases not matched to a gene: 3. The V gene's germline CDR1 is MNHEY and CDR2 SVGAGI. The CDR3 loop spans 15 amino acids. In nucleotides, the CDR3 is TGTGCCAGCAGTTACTCTCCGGGACTAGCGGGTGAGCAGTTCTTC. The encoded protein is CASSYSPGLAGEQFF.

The V and J genes are TRBV5-6 and TRBJ2-7; 11 bases agree with TRBD1. V lost 2 bases, J lost 7 bases, and 8 bases stayed unmatched. Looked up from germline, CDR1 is SGHDT and CDR2 is YYEEEE. CDR3 length: 15 residues. CDR3 bases: TGTGCCAGCAGCTTTTGGGGACAGGGGGTTAAGGAGCAGTACTTC. This encodes CASSFWGQGVKEQYF.

This chain links TRBV4-1 with TRBJ1-4; D remains ambiguous. From germline, CDR1 is MGHRA and CDR2 YSYEKL. CDR3 size: 12 residues. The V end was cut by 3 bases, the J end by 5 bases, with 4 bases between. This CDR3 reads CASSHDNEKLFF. CDR3 sequence (DNA): TGCGCCAGCAGCCATGACAATGAAAAACTGTTTTTT.

The chain employs TRBV25-1 and TRBJ2-2, with D perhaps TRBD1 or TRBD2 (5 bases each). Germline V lookup: CDR1 MGHDK, CDR2 SYGVNS. V was shortened by 10 bases and J by 2 bases, with 8 bases between the two germline ends. The CDR3 runs to 12 residues. CDR3 sequence reads: CATRDNTGELFF. As DNA, the CDR3 is TGTGCCACCCGGGACAACACCGGGGAGCTGTTTTTT.

The rearrangement links TRBV28 to TRBJ1-6, with a weak D call TRBD1 (6 bases). The CDR3 loop spans 15 amino acids. V was trimmed by 4 bases and J by 4 bases, leaving 11 bases between them. The germline V gene encodes CDR1 MDHEN and CDR2 SYDVKM. Written as DNA, the CDR3 is TGTGCCAGCAGTTCCGGACAGCTGTATAATTCACCCCTCCACTTT. It translates to CASSSGQLYNSPLHF.

The rearrangement links TRBV6-1 to TRBJ1-1, with D possibly matching TRBD1 (5 bases). CDR1 is MNHNS, CDR2 SASEGT, per germline. V lost 3 bases to trimming and J lost 5 bases, with 10 bases between them. CDR3 length: 13 amino acids. CDR3 DNA sequence: TGTGCCAGCAGTGATATACAGGAGACTGAAGCTTTCTTT. Translation gives CASSDIQETEAFF.

This chain connects TRBV9 to TRBJ2-2; either TRBD1 or TRBD2 may supply D (6 bases each). V dropped 0 bases and J dropped 3 bases, with 9 bases sitting between them. This CDR3 spans 15 amino acids. Germline V gives CDR1 SGDLS, CDR2 YYNGEE. In nucleotides, the CDR3 is TGTGCCAGCAGCGTAGCCGGGGGCGACACCGGGGAGCTGTTTTTT. Residues: CASSVAGGDTGELFF.

The V gene is TRBV19, the J gene TRBJ2-7, with 14 nucleotides matching TRBD2. CDR1 is LNHDA, CDR2 SQIVND, per germline (reference sequence). The CDR3 length is 17 residues. The trim removed 5 bases at V and 2 bases at J, leaving 8 bases unmatched. The CDR3 nucleotides read TGTGCCAGTAGTCCGGGACTAGCGGGAGCTGCGGCCTACGAGCAGTACTTC. It is translated as CASSPGLAGAAAYEQYF.

The rearrangement links TRBV5-4 to TRBJ2-5; D is tentatively TRBD1 or TRBD2 (5 bases each). V lost 0 bases and J lost 7, with 7 bases in between. The CDR3 length is 12 residues. CDR1 is SGHNT and CDR2 is YYREEE in the germline V gene (reference sequence). The CDR3, as DNA: TGTGCCAGCAGCTTGGGGGACGGGACCCAGTACTTC. Protein sequence: CASSLGDGTQYF.

The V gene is TRBV7-3, the J gene TRBJ2-7; 8 nucleotides align to TRBD1. This CDR3 is built from 13 residues. V was pared by 5 bases and J by 3 bases, with 3 bases of the junction left unmatched. Germline CDR1 reads SGHTA; CDR2 reads FQGTGA. CDR3 loop: CASSPTGGYEQYF. CDR3 nucleotides: TGTGCCAGCAGCCCCACAGGGGGCTACGAGCAGTACTTC.

V is TRBV18 and J is TRBJ2-3; 8 bases are shared with TRBD1. The germline V gene has CDR1 KGHSH and CDR2 LQKENI. J was trimmed by 2 bases and V by 5 bases; bases with no gene match: 6. CDR3 length: 15 residues. The CDR3 coding sequence is TGTGCCAGCTCATCGACAGGGGCCGACACAGATACGCAGTATTTT. This translates into CASSSTGADTDTQYF.

The chain employs TRBV7-9 and TRBJ2-7; D is possibly TRBD2 (6 bases). The CDR3 runs 16 residues. V was trimmed by 4 bases and J by 4 bases, leaving 20 bases between them. Germline V gene data show CDR1 as SEHNR and CDR2 as FQNEAQ (reference sequence). CDR3 residues: CASSSARETSGYEQYF. For the CDR3, the DNA is TGTGCCAGCAGCTCGGCCCGTGAGACTAGTGGGTACGAGCAGTACTTC.

In the case of this clone: Additional DNA sequences in this sample encode the identical CDR3. This chain connects TRBV9 to TRBJ2-7; tentative D call: TRBD2 (5 bases). The V end lost 2 bases, the J end lost 0 bases, and 6 bases lay between the germline ends. CDR3 size: 13 residues. CDR1 is SGDLS, CDR2 YYNGEE, per germline. CDR3: CASSVEGSYEQYF. The DNA for the CDR3 is TGTGCCAGCAGCGTCGAGGGCTCCTACGAGCAGTACTTC.

The CDR3 DNA follows: TGTGCCAGCAGTGAGGTGAACACTGAAGCTTTCTTT. This gives the protein CASSEVNTEAFF. The V gene is TRBV6-1, the J gene TRBJ1-1; D is unclear. The V end was cut by 3 bases, the J end by 0 bases, with 2 bases between. Germline CDR1 reads MNHNS; CDR2 reads SASEGT. The CDR3 totals 12 residues.

This clone showed up just once. The genes are TRBV28 and TRBJ1-2; D might be TRBD1 (6 bases). V gave up 7 bases and J gave up 1 base, with 10 bases separating them. CDR3 length: 13 amino acids. Germline CDR1 reads MDHEN; CDR2 reads SYDVKM. This CDR3 is CASTWTDNYGYTF. As DNA, the CDR3 is TGTGCCAGCACTTGGACAGATAACTATGGCTACACCTTC.

CDR3 nucleotides: TGTGCCAGCGGTGAGCGGGGGAGGGCAGATACGCAGTATTTT. This sequence encodes CASGERGRADTQYF. This chain joins TRBV7-9 and TRBJ2-3, with 8 bases identical to TRBD2. Trimming cost V 8 bases and J 4 bases; bases outside gene matches: 8. Germline V gene data show CDR1 as SEHNR and CDR2 as FQNEAQ (reference sequence). This CDR3 has 14 residues.

The V call is TRBV7-2, the J call TRBJ2-3; the D gene could be TRBD1 or TRBD2 (5 bases each). Germline CDR1 and CDR2: SGHTA and FQGNSA. V was shortened by 3 bases and J by 5 bases, with 18 bases between the two germline ends. The CDR3 loop spans 16 amino acids. The CDR3 reads CASSFGVFRAKDTQYF. As DNA, the CDR3 is TGTGCCAGCAGCTTCGGGGTATTCAGGGCGAAAGATACGCAGTATTTT.

This clone appeared once. The V call is TRBV7-2, the J call TRBJ1-2, with 9 bases identical to TRBD1. The germline V gene has CDR1 SGHTA and CDR2 FQGNSA. V dropped 4 bases and J dropped 5; count of bases not matched to a gene: 8. This CDR3 is built from 15 residues. CDR3 sequence (DNA): TGTGCCAGCAGCTGGGACAGGGAGTTATCTTATGGCTACACCTTC. Translating it yields CASSWDRELSYGYTF.

The J gene is TRBJ1-2, the V gene TRBV7-2, with 9 bases that match TRBD1. This CDR3 is 15 amino acids long. Unmatched junction bases numbered 3, after V lost 4 bases and J lost 0 bases. Germline loops: CDR1 SGHTA, CDR2 FQGNSA. The CDR3 coding sequence is TGTGCCAGCAGCTCGGGACAGGGCGCTAACTATGGCTACACCTTC. Amino acid sequence: CASSSGQGANYGYTF.